This is a list of T cell receptor beta chains from one sample in a study of shared clonotypes between healthy human individuals. Sequenced by immunoSEQ multiplex PCR; TCRdb stores in-frame clones only, minus some. The sample includes just over 2,000,000 clones, less than 95% of them seen just once. The specimen sequenced was naive CD8+ T cells sorted from blood. These receptors were obtained from a young man in good health. Each CDR3 is given with its conserved first and last residue. D genes are given only for firm matches. Only part of the rows carry a size: once, few, many, or a class if the clone is expanded.

d_call j_call clone_size v_call cdr3_nt cdr3_aa
NA TRBJ1-2 NA TRBV6-1 TGTGCCAGCAGTGAAAGGAAGGGGGGAGCTGAAGGCTACACCTTC CASSERKGGAEGYTF
TRBD2 TRBJ2-2 NA TRBV4-2 TGTGCCAGCAGCCAGGATGGACTAGCGGGGGTGTTGTCTATGCCCGGGGAGCTGTTTTTT CASSQDGLAGVLSMPGELFF
NA TRBJ1-3 NA TRBV5-1 TGCGCCAGCAGCTTGAATGGCGTCTCTGGAAACACCATATATTTT CASSLNGVSGNTIYF
NA TRBJ1-2 NA TRBV10-3 TGTGCCACCGGCTTGGACGCATCCAGCTATGGCTACACCTTC CATGLDASSYGYTF
NA TRBJ2-1 NA TRBV5-6 TGTGCCAGCCAGGGCGCGGGATTGAACAATGAGCAGTTCTTC CASQGAGLNNEQFF
NA TRBJ2-7 NA TRBV27 TGTGCCAGCAGTTATGCTACCAGCTCCTACGAGCAGTACTTC CASSYATSSYEQYF
TRBD2 TRBJ2-7 NA TRBV4-3 TGCGCCAGCAGCCAAGTTTCTAGCGGGACGTACGAGCAGTACTTC CASSQVSSGTYEQYF
NA TRBJ1-2 NA TRBV4-1 TGCGCCAGCAGCCAAGATCGTTTCGGGAAGGGTTACTATGGCTACACCTTC CASSQDRFGKGYYGYTF
TRBD1 TRBJ1-1 NA TRBV13 TGTGCCAGCAGCTTAGGGACAGGGACGGCTTTCTTT CASSLGTGTAFF
NA TRBJ2-5 NA TRBV14 TGTGCCAGCAGCCACGACTTGTACCAAGAGACCCAGTACTTC CASSHDLYQETQYF
NA TRBJ2-6 NA TRBV11-3 TGTGCCAGCAGCTTAGATTCGGCTGTTGGGGCCAACGTCCTGACTTTC CASSLDSAVGANVLTF
TRBD1 TRBJ2-3 NA TRBV4-1 TGCGCCAGCAGCCAAGACGAGTGGACAGGGGGAGATACGCAGTATTTT CASSQDEWTGGDTQYF
TRBD2 TRBJ2-7 once TRBV4-1 TGCGCCAGCAGCCAATCGCTAGCGGGGGTGTACGAGCAGTACTTC CASSQSLAGVYEQYF
TRBD1 TRBJ1-1 NA TRBV7-2 TGTGCCAGCAGCCACTTTTACAGGGGCACTGAAGCTTTCTTT CASSHFYRGTEAFF